The TCR beta chain described here comes from a study of blood T cells in healthy people across ages. A sample-barcoded 5' primer and a J-beta primer mix were used in a second PCR of about 7 to 12 cycles. TCRdb re-called the 5' RACE reads with MiXCR, one entry per CDR3 protein. The sample lists hundreds of thousands of distinct CDR3 sequences; roughly 48% were seen once. It was approximately 10 milliliters of peripheral blood that were drawn from each donor. Researchers report isolating at least 7 million PBMCs per sample. Per sample, extraction of total RNA gave at least 5 micrograms in every case. This TCR derives from a man younger than 40 in good health. The sample comprised blood.

Here the CDR3 DNA reads TGCAGCGTCCGGACAGGTAGCATCTATGGCTACACCTTC. Amino acid sequence: CSVRTGSIYGYTF. V usage is TRBV29-1 and J usage is TRBJ1-2, with 7 bases lining up with TRBD1. This CDR3 has 13 amino acids. V gave up 6 bases and J gave up 4 bases; unmatched junction bases: 8. Germline CDR1 SQVTM, CDR2 ANQGSEA.